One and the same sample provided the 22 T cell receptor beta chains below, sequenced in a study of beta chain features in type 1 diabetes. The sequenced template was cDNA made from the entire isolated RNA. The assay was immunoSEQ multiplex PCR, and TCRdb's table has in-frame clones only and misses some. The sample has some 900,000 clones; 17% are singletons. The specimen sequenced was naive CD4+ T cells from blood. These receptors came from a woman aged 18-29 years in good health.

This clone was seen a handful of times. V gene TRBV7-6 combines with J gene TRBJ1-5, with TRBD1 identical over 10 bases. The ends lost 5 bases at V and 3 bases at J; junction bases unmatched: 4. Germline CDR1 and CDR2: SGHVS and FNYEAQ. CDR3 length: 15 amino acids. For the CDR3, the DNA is TGTGCCAGCAGCCCCGGGACAGGGGTCAATCAGCCCCAGCATTTT. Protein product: CASSPGTGVNQPQHF.

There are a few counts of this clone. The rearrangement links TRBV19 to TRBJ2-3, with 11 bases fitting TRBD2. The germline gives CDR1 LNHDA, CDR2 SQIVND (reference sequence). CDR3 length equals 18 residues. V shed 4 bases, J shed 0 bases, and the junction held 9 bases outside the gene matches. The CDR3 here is CASSNLPWTSGSTDTQYF. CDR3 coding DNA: TGTGCCAGTAGTAACCTCCCATGGACTAGCGGGAGCACAGATACGCAGTATTTT.

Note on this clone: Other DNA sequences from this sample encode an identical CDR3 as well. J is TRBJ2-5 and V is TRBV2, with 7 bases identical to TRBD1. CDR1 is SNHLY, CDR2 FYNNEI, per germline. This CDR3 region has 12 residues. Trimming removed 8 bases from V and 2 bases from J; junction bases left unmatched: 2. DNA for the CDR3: TGTGCCAGCGGGACAGTTCAAGAGACCCAGTACTTC. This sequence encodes CASGTVQETQYF. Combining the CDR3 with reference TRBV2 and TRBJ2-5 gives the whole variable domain EPEVTQTPSHQVTQMGQEVILRCVPISNHLYFYWYRQILGQKVEFLVSFYNNEISEKSEIFDDQFSVERPDGSNFTLKIRSTKLEDSAMYFCASGTVQETQYFGPGTRLLVL.

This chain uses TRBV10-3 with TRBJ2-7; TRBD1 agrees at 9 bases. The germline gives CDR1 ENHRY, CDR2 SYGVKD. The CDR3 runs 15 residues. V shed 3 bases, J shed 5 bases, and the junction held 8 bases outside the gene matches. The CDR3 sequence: CAISEQGQGGHEQYF. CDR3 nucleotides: TGTGCCATCAGTGAACAGGGACAGGGAGGCCACGAGCAGTACTTC.

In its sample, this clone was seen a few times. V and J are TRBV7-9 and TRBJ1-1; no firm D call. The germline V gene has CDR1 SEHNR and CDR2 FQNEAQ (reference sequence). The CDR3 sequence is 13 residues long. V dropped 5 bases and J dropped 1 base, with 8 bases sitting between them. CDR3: CASSQQSNTEAFF. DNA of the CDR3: TGTGCCAGCAGCCAGCAGTCGAACACTGAAGCTTTCTTT.

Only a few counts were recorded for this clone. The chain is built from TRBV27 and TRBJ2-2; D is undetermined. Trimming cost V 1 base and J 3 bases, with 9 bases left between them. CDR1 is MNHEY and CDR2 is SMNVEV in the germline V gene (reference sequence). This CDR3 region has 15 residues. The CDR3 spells CASSLWGHYTGELFF. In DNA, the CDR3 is TGTGCCAGCAGTTTATGGGGTCACTACACCGGGGAGCTGTTTTTT.

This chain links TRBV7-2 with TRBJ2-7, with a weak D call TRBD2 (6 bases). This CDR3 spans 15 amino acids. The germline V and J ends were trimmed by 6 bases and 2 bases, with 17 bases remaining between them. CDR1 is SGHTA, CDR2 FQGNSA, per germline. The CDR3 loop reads CASSQVGGETYEQYF. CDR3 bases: TGTGCCAGCAGTCAGGTCGGCGGGGAAACCTACGAGCAGTACTTC. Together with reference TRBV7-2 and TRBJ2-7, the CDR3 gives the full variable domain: GAGVSQSPSNKVTEKGKDVELRCDPISGHTALYWYRQSLGQGLEFLIYFQGNSAPDKSGLPSDRFSAERTGGSVSTLTIQRTQQEDSAVYLCASSQVGGETYEQYFGPGTRLTVT.

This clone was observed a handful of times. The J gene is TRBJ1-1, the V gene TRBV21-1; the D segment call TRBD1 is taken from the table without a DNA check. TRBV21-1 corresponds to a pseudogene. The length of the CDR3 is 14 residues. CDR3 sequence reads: CAIRAQSGKSEAFF. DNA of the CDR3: TGTGCCATCCGTGCCCAGTCAGGGAAGTCTGAAGCTTTCTTT.

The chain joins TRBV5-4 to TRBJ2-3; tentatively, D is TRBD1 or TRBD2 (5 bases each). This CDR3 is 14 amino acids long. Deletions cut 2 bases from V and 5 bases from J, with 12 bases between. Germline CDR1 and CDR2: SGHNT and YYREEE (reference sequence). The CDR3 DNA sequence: TGTGCCAGCAGCTTTAGGGACGGAAAAGATACGCAGTATTTT. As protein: CASSFRDGKDTQYF.

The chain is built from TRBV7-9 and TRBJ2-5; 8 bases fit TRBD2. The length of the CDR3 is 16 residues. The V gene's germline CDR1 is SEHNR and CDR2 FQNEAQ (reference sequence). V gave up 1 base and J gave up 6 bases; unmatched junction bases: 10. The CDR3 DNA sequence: TGTGCCAGCAGCTTAGAGTCCCGGGAGGGCGTGAAGACCCAGTACTTC. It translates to CASSLESREGVKTQYF.

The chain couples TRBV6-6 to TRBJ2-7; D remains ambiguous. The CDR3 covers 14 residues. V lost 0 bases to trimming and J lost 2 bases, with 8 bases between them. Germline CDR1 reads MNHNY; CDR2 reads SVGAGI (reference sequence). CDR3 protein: CASSYSSTTYEQYF. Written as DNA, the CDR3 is TGTGCCAGCAGTTACTCTAGCACCACCTACGAGCAGTACTTC.

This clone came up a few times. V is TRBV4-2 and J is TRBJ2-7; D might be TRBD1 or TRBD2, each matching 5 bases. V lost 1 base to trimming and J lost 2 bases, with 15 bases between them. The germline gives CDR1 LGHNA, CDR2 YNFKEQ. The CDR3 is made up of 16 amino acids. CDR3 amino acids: CASSQVGKGLTYEQYF. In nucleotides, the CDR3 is TGTGCCAGCAGCCAAGTCGGGAAGGGGCTGACCTACGAGCAGTACTTC.

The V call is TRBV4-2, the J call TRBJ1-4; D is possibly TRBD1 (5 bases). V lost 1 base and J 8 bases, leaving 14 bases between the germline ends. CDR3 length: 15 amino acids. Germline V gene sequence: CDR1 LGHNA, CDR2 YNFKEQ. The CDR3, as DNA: TGTGCCAGCAGCCAAGCCGGGACTTTCGACGAAAAACTGTTTTTT. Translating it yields CASSQAGTFDEKLFF.

Here the CDR3 DNA reads TGTGCCAGCAGCCATGGGACAGGTGCCTACGAGCAGTACTTC. This sequence encodes CASSHGTGAYEQYF. This chain joins TRBV11-2 and TRBJ2-7, with 8 bases fitting TRBD1. This CDR3 comprises 14 residues. V lost 5 bases to trimming and J lost 2 bases; unmatched junction nucleotides: 5. Germline CDR1 and CDR2: SGHAT and FQNNGV.

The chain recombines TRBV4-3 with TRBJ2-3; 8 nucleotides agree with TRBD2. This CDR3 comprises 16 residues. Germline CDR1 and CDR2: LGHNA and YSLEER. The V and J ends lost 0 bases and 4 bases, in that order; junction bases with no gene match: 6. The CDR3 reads CASSQEAGVGADTQYF. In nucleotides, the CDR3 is TGCGCCAGCAGCCAAGAAGCGGGAGTCGGCGCAGATACGCAGTATTTT.

In DNA form, the CDR3 reads TGCGCCAGCAGCCAAGACAGGGTTTGGAATACGCAGTATTTT. Its protein product is CASSQDRVWNTQYF. The rearrangement uses TRBV4-3 and TRBJ2-3; perhaps TRBD1 as D (5 bases). Trimming left V 0 bases short and J 7 bases short, with 11 bases between. The CDR3 spans 14 residues. CDR1 LGHNA and CDR2 YSLEER come from the germline V gene.

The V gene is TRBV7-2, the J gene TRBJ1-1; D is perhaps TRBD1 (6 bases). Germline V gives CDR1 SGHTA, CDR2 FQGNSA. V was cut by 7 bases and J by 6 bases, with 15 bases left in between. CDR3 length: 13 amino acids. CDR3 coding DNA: TGTGCCAGCATCAACGTAGGGGGGGCTGAAGCTTTCTTT. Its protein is CASINVGGAEAFF.

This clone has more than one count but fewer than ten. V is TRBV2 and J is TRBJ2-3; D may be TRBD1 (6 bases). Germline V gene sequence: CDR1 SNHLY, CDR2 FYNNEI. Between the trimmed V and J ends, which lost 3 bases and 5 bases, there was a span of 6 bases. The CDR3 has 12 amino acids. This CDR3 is CASSDRGDTQYF. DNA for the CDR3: TGTGCCAGCAGTGACAGGGGAGATACGCAGTATTTT.

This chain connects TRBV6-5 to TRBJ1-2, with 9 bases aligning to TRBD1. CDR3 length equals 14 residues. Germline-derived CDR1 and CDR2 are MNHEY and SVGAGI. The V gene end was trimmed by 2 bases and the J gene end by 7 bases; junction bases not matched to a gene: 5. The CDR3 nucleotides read TGTGCCAGCAGTTACCCGGGACAGGGCTTTGGCTACACCTTC. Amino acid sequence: CASSYPGQGFGYTF.

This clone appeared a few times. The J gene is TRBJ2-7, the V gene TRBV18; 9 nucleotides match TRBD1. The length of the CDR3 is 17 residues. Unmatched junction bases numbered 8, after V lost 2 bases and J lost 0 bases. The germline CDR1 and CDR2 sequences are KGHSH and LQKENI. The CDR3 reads CASSPTTGGQGSYEQYF. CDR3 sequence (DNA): TGTGCCAGCTCACCAACTACGGGGGGACAGGGCTCCTACGAGCAGTACTTC.

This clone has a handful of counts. CDR3 loop: CSVVGPMNTEAFF. In nucleotides, the CDR3 is TGCAGCGTTGTGGGACCTATGAACACTGAAGCTTTCTTT. This chain links TRBV29-1 with TRBJ1-1, with D possibly matching TRBD1 (5 bases). This CDR3 is built from 13 residues. V dropped 4 bases and J dropped 0 bases, with 9 bases sitting between them. Per germline, CDR1 SQVTM and CDR2 ANQGSEA.

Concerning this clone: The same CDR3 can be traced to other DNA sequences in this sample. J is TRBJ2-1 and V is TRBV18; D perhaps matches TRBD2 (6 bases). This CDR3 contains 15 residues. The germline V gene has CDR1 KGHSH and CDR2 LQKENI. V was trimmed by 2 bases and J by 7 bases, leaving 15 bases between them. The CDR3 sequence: CASSPVAGGDNEQFF. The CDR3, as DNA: TGTGCCAGCTCACCAGTAGCCGGAGGGGATAATGAGCAGTTCTTC.